Each of the 32 T cell receptor beta chains below was sequenced from the same sample in a study of patients and donors after allogeneic stem cell transplantation. TCRdb re-called the RT-PCR reads through MiXCR, storing one row per CDR3 protein. The table has about 960,000 distinct CDR3 sequences, more than 15% seen once; the top ten hold around 6%. The sample comprised blood, either unsorted or a sorted T cell fraction (not recorded which). All receptors come from a human donor who was either an allogeneic HSCT recipient or a stem cell or donor lymphocyte infusion donor (not recorded which). It is not recorded whose cells these are; they may come from a transplant donor.

The J gene is TRBJ2-1, the V gene TRBV29-1; D remains ambiguous. Per germline, CDR1 SQVTM and CDR2 ANQGSEA. The CDR3 length is 12 residues. V dropped 4 bases and J dropped 4 bases, with 8 bases sitting between them. The CDR3 loop reads CSVVYVYNEQFF. In DNA form, the CDR3 reads TGCAGCGTTGTTTACGTTTACAATGAGCAGTTCTTC.

Many counts were recorded for this clonotype. The gene calls are TRBV12-3 or TRBV12-4 and TRBJ2-1; 9 nucleotides agree with TRBD2. This CDR3 spans 14 amino acids. V was pared by 3 bases and J by 9 bases, with 6 bases of the junction left unmatched. CDR3 protein: CASSLGLASSEQFF. The DNA of the CDR3 is TGTGCCAGCAGTTTGGGACTAGCTTCTAGTGAGCAGTTCTTC.

The chain is built from TRBV6-1 and TRBJ1-4; D might be TRBD1 (5 bases). The CDR3 runs to 17 residues. Germline CDR1 reads MNHNS; CDR2 reads SASEGT. Trimming stripped 6 bases from V and 8 bases from J, with 25 bases between. CDR3 sequence: CASSELGGPGRTEKLFF. Here the CDR3 DNA reads TGTGCCAGCAGCGAATTGGGGGGTCCGGGACGGACCGAAAAACTGTTTTTT.

The J gene is TRBJ2-5, the V gene TRBV7-9, with 10 bases lining up with TRBD1. The germline gives CDR1 SEHNR, CDR2 FQNEAQ (reference sequence). The CDR3 is 16 amino acids. The trim removed 3 bases at V and 5 bases at J, leaving 9 bases unmatched. Here the CDR3 DNA reads TGTGCCAGCAGCTTCCCCGGGACAGGGGATACGGAGACCCAGTACTTC. As protein: CASSFPGTGDTETQYF. The full variable domain, its missing parts supplied by reference TRBV7-9 and TRBJ2-5, is DTGVSQNPRHKITKRGQNVTFRCDPISEHNRLYWYRQTLGQGPEFLTYFQNEAQLEKSRLLSDRFSAERPKGSFSTLEIQRTEQGDSAMYLCASSFPGTGDTETQYFGPGTRLLVL.

This chain uses TRBV25-1 with TRBJ2-5; 9 bases align to TRBD2. With V trimmed by 4 bases and J by 3 bases, 9 bases remained unmatched. Germline CDR1 is MGHDK and CDR2 is SYGVNS. The CDR3 contains 16 residues. DNA for the CDR3: TGTGCCAGCAGTGCGAAAGAGACTAGCGGTAAAGAGACCCAGTACTTC. Residues: CASSAKETSGKETQYF.

This clonotype was counted a few times. The chain carries TRBV9 and TRBJ2-7; 14 bases fit TRBD2. This CDR3 is built from 16 residues. The V segment lost 4 bases and the J segment 4 bases; nucleotides outside the gene matches: 7. Germline CDR1 and CDR2: SGDLS and YYNGEE. CDR3 nucleotide sequence: TGTGCCAGCAGCAATACCGGGACTAGCGGGAGTTACGAGCAGTACTTC. Its translation is CASSNTGTSGSYEQYF.

In this sample, this clonotype turned up a few times. This rearrangement joins TRBV25-1 to TRBJ2-7; 8 positions agree with TRBD2. This CDR3 comprises 15 residues. Trimming took 6 bases from V and 2 from J; bases not matched to a gene: 9. Germline V gene sequence: CDR1 MGHDK, CDR2 SYGVNS. The CDR3 nucleotides read TGTGCCAGCAGCCCCCCGGGACTAGAGACCTACGAGCAGTACTTC. It is translated as CASSPPGLETYEQYF.

This clonotype occurred many times. J is TRBJ2-2 and V is TRBV29-1; D remains ambiguous. CDR1 is SQVTM and CDR2 is ANQGSEA in the germline V gene. V lost 7 bases, J lost 5 bases, and 11 bases lay in between. The CDR3 runs to 12 residues. CDR3 amino acids: CSADLPTGELFF. The CDR3 DNA reads as TGCAGCGCGGACCTTCCTACCGGGGAGCTGTTTTTT.

The sample holds a few counts of this clonotype. The genes are TRBV20-1 and TRBJ2-2, with D perhaps TRBD1 (6 bases). V lost 5 bases and J 3 bases, leaving 7 bases between the germline ends. The germline CDR1 and CDR2 sequences are DFQATT and SNEGSKA (reference sequence). This CDR3 spans 12 amino acids. CDR3 DNA: TGCAGTGCTGCAGGGGACACCGGGGAGCTGTTTTTT. Amino acid sequence: CSAAGDTGELFF.

V usage is TRBV7-2 and J usage is TRBJ2-7; D tentatively fits TRBD1 or TRBD2 (5 bases each). The germline V gene encodes CDR1 SGHTA and CDR2 FQGNSA. With 6 bases removed from V and 4 bases from J, the gap between germline ends came to 19 bases. This CDR3 has 15 residues. CDR3 loop: CASSIPGTGSYEQYF. The CDR3, as DNA: TGTGCCAGCAGTATCCCCGGGACCGGCTCTTACGAGCAGTACTTC.

This chain uses TRBV12-3 or TRBV12-4 with TRBJ1-3; 8 bases match TRBD1. The CDR3 covers 15 residues. The trim removed 5 bases at V and 2 bases at J, leaving 5 bases unmatched. The CDR3 nucleotides read TGTGCCAGCAGTCCAGCGGACAGGGCTGGAAACACCATATATTTT. Translated, it gives CASSPADRAGNTIYF.

The CDR3: CASSWGESSYEQYF. Here the CDR3 DNA reads TGTGCCAGCAGTTGGGGCGAGAGCTCCTACGAGCAGTACTTC. V is TRBV27 and J is TRBJ2-7; TRBD1 might be the D (5 bases). Germline V lookup: CDR1 MNHEY, CDR2 SMNVEV (reference sequence). This CDR3 has 14 amino acids. Between the trimmed V and J ends, which lost 4 bases and 0 bases, there was a span of 10 bases.

There are a few counts of this clonotype. This chain joins TRBV7-2 and TRBJ1-2; the match to TRBD1 covers 8 bases. Germline CDR1 is SGHTA and CDR2 is FQGNSA. Trimming removed 1 base from V and 4 bases from J; junction bases left unmatched: 5. The length of the CDR3 is 15 residues. DNA for the CDR3: TGTGCCAGCAGCTTAGATAAAGGACAGGGCTATGGCTACACCTTC. It yields the protein CASSLDKGQGYGYTF.

This clonotype has a handful of counts. This chain links TRBV30 with TRBJ2-1; TRBD2 aligns across 14 bases. The CDR3 consists of 15 residues. The ends lost 4 bases at V and 8 bases at J; junction bases unmatched: 7. CDR1 is GTSNPN, CDR2 SVGIG, per germline (reference sequence). DNA of the CDR3: TGTGCCTGGACCACGGGACTAGCGGGAGCCTATGAGCAGTTCTTC. The encoded protein is CAWTTGLAGAYEQFF.

The rearrangement links TRBV7-2 to TRBJ2-7; the D gene is possibly TRBD2 (6 bases). The CDR3 has 15 residues. The germline CDR1 and CDR2 sequences are SGHTA and FQGNSA. The V end was cut by 2 bases, the J end by 5 bases, with 16 bases between. The chain's CDR3 is CASSLTAGVANEQYF. The CDR3 DNA is TGTGCCAGCAGCTTAACAGCGGGTGTGGCTAACGAGCAGTACTTC.

This clonotype has a handful of counts. This sequence joins TRBV3-1 and TRBJ2-3, with 11 nucleotides matching TRBD2. V lost 3 bases to trimming and J lost 6 bases; unmatched junction nucleotides: 5. The germline V gene encodes CDR1 LGHDT and CDR2 YNNKEL (reference sequence). The CDR3 is 15 residues long. The CDR3 spells CASSQELAGVDTQYF. CDR3 bases: TGTGCCAGCAGCCAGGAACTAGCGGGGGTTGATACGCAGTATTTT.

The chain employs TRBV6-1 and TRBJ1-6, with a weak D call TRBD1 (6 bases). Germline values: CDR1 MNHNS, CDR2 SASEGT. The CDR3 sequence is 16 residues long. The V end lost 6 bases, the J end lost 7 bases, and 19 bases lay between the germline ends. CDR3 residues: CASSPGGRAINSPLHF. As DNA, the CDR3 is TGTGCCAGCAGCCCCGGGGGCAGGGCGATAAATTCACCCCTCCACTTT.

The rearrangement joins TRBV12-3 or TRBV12-4 to TRBJ1-2; TRBD1 agrees at 10 bases. The CDR3 runs to 16 residues. V gave up 8 bases and J gave up 2 bases; unmatched junction bases: 11. The chain's CDR3 is CASGPGTGDTNYGYTF. DNA of the CDR3: TGTGCCAGCGGACCCGGGACAGGGGACACAAACTATGGCTACACCTTC.

This clonotype turned up a few times. The rearrangement uses TRBV27 and TRBJ2-6; D unresolved. V was pared by 3 bases and J by 4 bases, with 4 bases between. This CDR3 contains 13 residues. Germline V lookup: CDR1 MNHEY, CDR2 SMNVEV (reference sequence). The CDR3 DNA reads TGTGCCAGCAGTTTGAAGGGGGCCAACGTCCTGACTTTC. Protein product: CASSLKGANVLTF.

This clonotype was picked up a small number of times. This chain links TRBV20-1 with TRBJ1-2; D gene uncertain. This CDR3 spans 15 amino acids. V was trimmed by 0 bases and J by 4 bases, leaving 15 bases between them. Per the germline V gene, CDR1 is DFQATT and CDR2 is SNEGSKA (reference sequence). CDR3 amino acids: CSARDQASTFYGYTF. Written as DNA, the CDR3 is TGCAGTGCTAGAGATCAGGCCAGTACCTTCTATGGCTACACCTTC.

This clonotype appeared a few times. The rearrangement uses TRBV27 and TRBJ2-1; 7 nucleotides agree with TRBD1. Germline-derived CDR1 and CDR2 are MNHEY and SMNVEV (reference sequence). The CDR3 is made up of 14 amino acids. Unmatched junction bases numbered 4, after V lost 5 bases and J lost 3 bases. CDR3 sequence: CASSVTGVYNEQFF. In DNA, the CDR3 is TGTGCCAGCAGTGTTACAGGGGTCTACAATGAGCAGTTCTTC.

This clonotype was recorded a few times. The J gene is TRBJ1-2, the V gene TRBV6-1; TRBD1 agrees at 9 bases. The CDR3 is made up of 13 amino acids. Looked up from germline, CDR1 is MNHNS and CDR2 is SASEGT. The V and J ends lost 5 bases and 7 bases, in that order; junction bases with no gene match: 5. CDR3 residues: CASSIQGAFGYTF. The CDR3, as DNA: TGTGCCAGCAGTATACAGGGGGCGTTTGGCTACACCTTC.

This clonotype occurred many times. V is TRBV29-1 and J is TRBJ2-1; possible D gene TRBD1, 6 bases. This CDR3 comprises 11 residues. V was cut by 5 bases and J by 10 bases, with 12 bases left in between. Germline-derived CDR1 and CDR2 are SQVTM and ANQGSEA. The CDR3 protein is CSVLTGTEQFF. The CDR3 coding sequence is TGCAGCGTTTTAACCGGGACAGAGCAGTTCTTC.

There are a few counts of this clonotype. The gene calls are TRBV20-1 and TRBJ1-1; D gene uncertain. The CDR3 spans 14 residues. Germline CDR1 and CDR2: DFQATT and SNEGSKA (reference sequence). The V gene lost 3 bases and the J gene lost 0 bases, with 11 bases spanning the gap. CDR3 nucleotide sequence: TGCAGTGCTAGTCCCCCGCCCCTGAACACTGAAGCTTTCTTT. The encoded protein is CSASPPPLNTEAFF.

This clonotype appeared a few times. The genes are TRBV4-3 and TRBJ2-1, with 8 bases aligning to TRBD2. CDR3 size: 15 residues. CDR1 is LGHNA and CDR2 is YSLEER in the germline V gene. V shed 5 bases, J shed 10 bases, and the junction held 13 bases outside the gene matches. CDR3 coding DNA: TGCGCCAGCAGCTCTTCCCCGGGGGGGCTTTACGAGCAGTTCTTC. This translates into CASSSSPGGLYEQFF.

The rearrangement uses TRBV7-2 and TRBJ1-2; D remains unclear. The CDR3 has 14 residues. In germline, CDR1 is SGHTA, CDR2 FQGNSA. Trimming stripped 4 bases from V and 0 bases from J, with 9 bases between. The chain's CDR3 is CASSSQPTNYGYTF. The CDR3 DNA reads as TGTGCCAGCAGCTCTCAACCCACTAACTATGGCTACACCTTC.

This chain links TRBV4-1 with TRBJ2-7; 7 positions agree with TRBD1. This CDR3 region has 15 residues. Trimming took 1 base from V and 4 from J; bases not matched to a gene: 7. Per the germline V gene, CDR1 is MGHRA and CDR2 is YSYEKL. This CDR3 reads CASSQGGGAAYEQYF. The DNA of the CDR3 is TGCGCCAGCAGCCAAGGAGGGGGCGCAGCTTACGAGCAGTACTTC.

The genes are TRBV28 and TRBJ2-7; perhaps TRBD2 as D (5 bases). The CDR3 has 14 residues. V lost 1 base to trimming and J lost 5 bases, with 12 bases between them. The germline V gene encodes CDR1 MDHEN and CDR2 SYDVKM. The CDR3 region is CASSLLVLGDEQYF. CDR3 in DNA: TGTGCCAGCAGTTTATTGGTGCTCGGGGACGAGCAGTACTTC. Full variable domain (outside the CDR3, taken from reference TRBV28 and TRBJ2-7): DVKVTQSSRYLVKRTGEKVFLECVQDMDHENMFWYRQDPGLGLRLIYFSYDVKMKEKGDIPEGYSVSREKKERFSLILESASTNQTSMYLCASSLLVLGDEQYFGPGTRLTVT.

This clonotype was seen a few times. The chain uses TRBV5-1 and TRBJ2-3, with 9 bases matching TRBD1. The J segment lost 4 bases and the V segment lost 3 bases, leaving 6 bases of the junction unmatched. This CDR3 is 15 amino acids long. Germline V gene lookup returns CDR1 SGHRS and CDR2 YFSETQ. The CDR3: CASSSRQGGADTQYF. The CDR3 bases are TGCGCCAGCAGCTCGAGACAGGGGGGTGCAGATACGCAGTATTTT.

V gene TRBV6-5 combines with J gene TRBJ2-1; possible D gene TRBD2, 5 bases. This CDR3 is 11 amino acids long. Germline CDR1 reads MNHEY; CDR2 reads SVGAGI. Trimming took 5 bases from V and 10 from J, leaving 9 bases between them. Here the CDR3 reads CASSAREEQFF. For the CDR3, the DNA is TGTGCCAGCAGTGCCCGGGAAGAGCAGTTCTTC.

The rearrangement uses TRBV6-1 and TRBJ2-7; 7 bases match TRBD1. Germline assignment: CDR1 MNHNS and CDR2 SASEGT. The CDR3 consists of 14 residues. V lost 5 bases to trimming and J lost 4 bases; unmatched junction nucleotides: 8. CDR3 sequence reads: CASSNRDSSYEQYF. The CDR3 bases are TGTGCCAGCAGTAACCGGGACAGCTCTTACGAGCAGTACTTC.

The chain couples TRBV5-1 to TRBJ2-7; D might be TRBD1 (5 bases). The CDR3 has 12 amino acids. V was clipped by 0 bases and J by 6 bases, with 7 bases between them. CDR1 and CDR2 from the germline V gene are SGHRS and YFSETQ. In DNA, the CDR3 is TGCGCCAGCAGCTTGGCAGGGCTCGAGCAGTACTTC. It codes for CASSLAGLEQYF.